Listed below are T cell receptor beta chains from one sample, sequenced in a study of blood T cell repertoires in COVID-19. Produced via immunoSEQ multiplex PCR; TCRdb's table is partial and in-frame only. Among 97,000 or so clones listed, about four fifths were seen once. Sequenced: peripheral blood. Every receptor here comes from a human donor in a cohort sampled during active COVID-19. Each CDR3 is given with its conserved first and last residue. A D gene is named only where the DNA matches it firmly. Size tells how often a clone was seen (once, few, many) or the class of an expanded clone, and some rows leave it out.

D gene: NA; clone size: NA; J gene: TRBJ1-5; V gene: TRBV7-2; CDR3 protein: CASSLTWWDTDQPQHF; CDR3 DNA: TGTGCCAGCAGCTTAACATGGTGGGACACCGATCAGCCCCAGCATTTT
D gene: TRBD1; clone size: NA; J gene: TRBJ1-2; V gene: TRBV11-2; CDR3 protein: CASSPHPGQATSYGYTF; CDR3 DNA: TGTGCCAGCAGCCCACACCCCGGACAGGCCACCTCCTATGGCTACACCTTC
D gene: NA; clone size: NA; J gene: TRBJ2-7; V gene: TRBV28; CDR3 protein: CASSPRVYEQYF; CDR3 DNA: TGTGCCAGCAGTCCGAGAGTCTACGAGCAGTACTTC
D gene: NA; clone size: NA; J gene: TRBJ2-4; V gene: TRBV4-3; CDR3 protein: CASSQPGTDIQYF; CDR3 DNA: TGCGCCAGCAGCCAACCAGGAACCGATATTCAGTACTTC
D gene: NA; clone size: NA; J gene: TRBJ2-5; V gene: TRBV7-2; CDR3 protein: CASSLVAQPQETQYF; CDR3 DNA: TGTGCCAGCAGCTTGGTAGCGCAACCCCAAGAGACCCAGTACTTC
D gene: TRBD1; clone size: NA; J gene: TRBJ2-2; V gene: TRBV7-7; CDR3 protein: CASSLGQGANGELFF; CDR3 DNA: TGTGCCAGCAGCTTAGGACAGGGGGCGAACGGGGAGCTGTTTTTT
D gene: TRBD2; clone size: once; J gene: TRBJ2-3; V gene: TRBV4-2; CDR3 protein: CASSQEGLAGGTDTQYF; CDR3 DNA: TGTGCCAGCAGCCAAGAAGGTCTAGCGGGTGGCACAGATACGCAGTATTTT
D gene: NA; clone size: NA; J gene: TRBJ2-7; V gene: TRBV28; CDR3 protein: CASSTSTGTGLIGGVDNF; CDR3 DNA: TGTGCCAGCAGCACAAGTACCGGGACAGGGCTTATCGGGGGGGTAGATAACTTC
D gene: NA; clone size: NA; J gene: TRBJ1-3; V gene: TRBV7-9; CDR3 protein: CASSPLVQGNTIYF; CDR3 DNA: TGTGCCAGCAGCCCACTGGTCCAAGGAAACACCATATATTTT
D gene: NA; clone size: few; J gene: TRBJ1-1; V gene: TRBV21-1; CDR3 protein: CASSLLDRGRGMNTEAFF; CDR3 DNA: TGTGCCAGCAGCCTTCTGGACAGGGGGCGCGGGATGAACACTGAAGCTTTCTTT
D gene: TRBD1; clone size: NA; J gene: TRBJ1-2; V gene: TRBV5-8; CDR3 protein: CASSDLDRVNYGYTF; CDR3 DNA: TGTGCCAGCAGCGACCTGGACAGGGTGAACTATGGCTACACCTTC
D gene: NA; clone size: NA; J gene: TRBJ1-1; V gene: TRBV2; CDR3 protein: CASSAGGVEAFF; CDR3 DNA: TGTGCCAGCAGTGCGGGAGGGGTCGAAGCTTTCTTT
D gene: NA; clone size: NA; J gene: TRBJ2-3; V gene: TRBV7-2; CDR3 protein: CASSLAPYRPDTQYF; CDR3 DNA: TGTGCCAGCAGCTTAGCGCCCTACCGCCCAGATACGCAGTATTTT
D gene: TRBD1; clone size: NA; J gene: TRBJ2-7; V gene: TRBV4-3; CDR3 protein: CASSRRTGGNYEQYF; CDR3 DNA: TGCGCCAGCAGCCGCAGGACAGGGGGAAACTACGAGCAGTACTTC
D gene: TRBD2; clone size: NA; J gene: TRBJ2-3; V gene: TRBV7-3; CDR3 protein: CASSSGLAGYTDTQYF; CDR3 DNA: TGTGCCAGCAGCTCGGGACTAGCGGGCTACACAGATACGCAGTATTTT
D gene: TRBD1; clone size: NA; J gene: TRBJ2-3; V gene: TRBV7-2; CDR3 protein: CASSLGGTGVVTDTQYF; CDR3 DNA: TGTGCCAGCAGCTTAGGAGGGACAGGGGTTGTCACAGATACGCAGTATTTT
D gene: NA; clone size: NA; J gene: TRBJ1-1; V gene: TRBV7-9; CDR3 protein: CASTSYGGMNTEAFF; CDR3 DNA: TGTGCCAGCACCTCTTATGGGGGCATGAACACTGAAGCTTTCTTT
D gene: NA; clone size: NA; J gene: TRBJ2-5; V gene: TRBV5-1; CDR3 protein: CASSLAAGRQETQYF; CDR3 DNA: TGCGCCAGCAGCTTGGCGGCAGGGAGGCAAGAGACCCAGTACTTC
D gene: TRBD1; clone size: NA; J gene: TRBJ2-1; V gene: TRBV5-4; CDR3 protein: CASSSGTGTYNEQFF; CDR3 DNA: TGTGCCAGCAGTTCGGGGACAGGGACCTACAATGAGCAGTTCTTC
D gene: TRBD2; clone size: NA; J gene: TRBJ2-3; V gene: TRBV18; CDR3 protein: CASSPPSGGGDTQYF; CDR3 DNA: TGTGCCAGCTCACCACCGAGCGGGGGTGGAGATACGCAGTATTTT
D gene: TRBD2; clone size: NA; J gene: TRBJ2-3; V gene: TRBV6-2/TRBV6-3; CDR3 protein: CASSYGRDYKYF; CDR3 DNA: TGTGCCAGCAGTTATGGACGGGACTATAAGTATTTT
D gene: TRBD1; clone size: NA; J gene: TRBJ2-1; V gene: TRBV2; CDR3 protein: CASSGTEKSSYNEQFF; CDR3 DNA: TGTGCCAGCAGCGGGACAGAGAAAAGCTCCTACAATGAGCAGTTCTTC